Presented here are 18 T cell receptor beta chains from one specimen sequenced in a study of tumor and adjacent non-tumor tissue in lung cancer. The library came from three nested PCR rounds adapted from ARM-PCR protocols. In TCRdb, the multiplex PCR reads were re-called with MiXCR into one record per CDR3 protein. The sample contains around 66,000 distinct CDR3 sequences, around 73% of which appear only once. This sample's RNA came from whole unsorted tissue. Sequencing used lung tumor tissue. These receptors were obtained from a man aged 55 to 70 with non-small cell lung cancer.

About this clonotype itself: Its ends do not fully match the called genes, so a read error is possible. The rearrangement uses TRBV12-3 or TRBV12-4 and TRBJ2-5, with no clear D. The length of the CDR3 is 14 residues. CDR3 DNA: TGTACCAGCAGTTTAGGGCATCTACAAGAGACCCAGTACTTC. Its translation is CTSSLGHLQETQYF.

This sequence joins TRBV6-5 and TRBJ2-3, with 7 positions matching TRBD1. V lost 5 bases to trimming and J lost 3 bases; unmatched junction nucleotides: 11. The CDR3 runs to 16 residues. Looked up from germline, CDR1 is MNHEY and CDR2 is SVGAGI. The CDR3 is CASSPLQGGDTDTQYF. The CDR3 nucleotides read TGTGCCAGCAGTCCCCTACAAGGGGGCGATACAGATACGCAGTATTTT.

A remark on this clonotype: Its ends do not fully match the called genes, so a read error is possible. V gene TRBV20-1 combines with J gene TRBJ2-2; 8 nucleotides agree with TRBD2. There are 13 residues in the CDR3. The germline CDR1 and CDR2 sequences are DFQATT and SNEGSKA (reference sequence). In DNA form, the CDR3 reads TGCAGTGTTAGGGGACTAGAATCCGGGGAGCCGTCTTTT. It specifies CSVRGLESGEPSF.

The chain joins TRBV2 to TRBJ2-7; D gene ambiguous. Between the trimmed V and J ends, which lost 7 bases and 3 bases, there was a span of 7 bases. The CDR3 contains 11 residues. Germline CDR1 reads SNHLY; CDR2 reads FYNNEI. The CDR3 sequence is CASNYSYEQYF. Written as DNA, the CDR3 is TGTGCCAGCAATTACAGCTACGAGCAGTACTTC.

A few counts support this clonotype. Just one base apart from a much larger clone, this may be a read error. The chain joins TRBV20-1 to TRBJ1-1, with a tentative D call TRBD1 (6 bases). The CDR3 is made up of 11 amino acids. CDR1 is DFQATT and CDR2 is SNEGSKA in the germline V gene (reference sequence). Trimming pared 6 bases from V and 7 bases from J, leaving 12 bases between. CDR3 sequence (DNA): TGCAGTGCCAGCAGGGGCGATGAAGCTTTCTTT. It translates to CSASRGDEAFF.

Ten or more counts support this clonotype. A read error is possible here, since a much larger clone lies one base away. The DNA for the CDR3 is TGTGCCAGCAGTTACTCGAGGCGGGAGACGGAACAGCAGTACTTC. It is translated as CASSYSRRETEQQYF. V and J are TRBV6-5 and TRBJ2-7; TRBD2 matches 7 bases. V gave up 0 bases and J gave up 8 bases; unmatched junction bases: 10. CDR1 is MNHEY, CDR2 SVGAGI, per germline. The CDR3 is made up of 15 amino acids.

This clonotype was seen repeatedly, ten times or more. The chain combines TRBV5-4 with TRBJ2-7, with a weak D call TRBD2 (5 bases). The V and J ends lost 2 bases and 1 base respectively, with 13 bases between them. The germline V gene encodes CDR1 SGHNT and CDR2 YYREEE (reference sequence). The CDR3 contains 15 residues. The CDR3 nucleotides are TGTGCCAGCAGCTTAGCGAGGGTGGGATCCTACGAGCAGTACTTC. The encoded protein is CASSLARVGSYEQYF.

Remarks on this clonotype: One end of the junction is discordant with germline, which a read error may explain. This rearrangement joins TRBV12-3 or TRBV12-4 to TRBJ2-2; D unresolved. This CDR3 has 14 amino acids. CDR3 DNA: TGTGCCAGCAGTTTCCGTCAGAACGCCGGGGAGCTGTTTTTT. This codes for CASSFRQNAGELFF.

The V call is TRBV10-3, the J call TRBJ2-7, with D possibly matching TRBD2 (5 bases). Germline V gene data show CDR1 as ENHRY and CDR2 as SYGVKD. The CDR3 totals 16 residues. The CDR3 loop is CVSEGWVGRWVGEQYF. The CDR3 DNA follows: TGTGTCTCAGAGGGCTGGGTGGGCCGGTGGGTTGGCGAGCAGTACTTC.

Turning to this clonotype: The junction departs from the called germline gene at one end, perhaps through a read error. V gene TRBV5-5 combines with J gene TRBJ2-3; a possible D gene is TRBD2 (6 bases). The germline V gene has CDR1 SGHKS and CDR2 YYEKEE (reference sequence). The length of the CDR3 is 15 residues. The DNA of the CDR3 is TGTGCTAGCAGCCGGTGGGGAGAGCGACTAGATACGAAGTATTTT. Protein sequence: CASSRWGERLDTKYF.

On this clonotype itself: A read error may account for a junction end that differs from germline. The CDR3 coding sequence is TGTGGCAGCAGTTTAGCCCCCCAAGATACGCAGTATTTT. It specifies CGSSLAPQDTQYF. The rearrangement joins TRBV11-1 to TRBJ2-3; unclear D gene. Germline CDR1 and CDR2: SGHAT and FQDESV (reference sequence). This CDR3 is 13 amino acids long.

Comments on this clonotype: The conserved phenylalanine or tryptophan normally closing the CDR3 is absent here, so this likely arose from a read error. Because the CDR3's place on the DNA is in doubt, the DNA is left out and the CDR3 is given as listed by TCRdb. V is TRBV20-1 and J is TRBJ2-7. Germline-derived CDR1 and CDR2 are DFQATT and SNEGSKA (reference sequence). 12 amino acids form the CDR3, both terminal residues included. The CDR3 loop reads CSARDRPDEQHL.

Remarks on this clonotype: Relative to the germline gene, one junction end is altered; a read error may explain this. The chain employs TRBV20-1 and TRBJ1-2; D unclear. The germline CDR1 and CDR2 sequences are DFQATT and SNEGSKA (reference sequence). CDR3 length: 13 residues. The CDR3 DNA reads TGCAGTGCTCGTATAGCTGGAGGAAGCGGCTACACATTC. Protein: CSARIAGGSGYTF.

As concerns this clonotype: The CDR3 does not end in the conserved phenylalanine or tryptophan, so this is likely a read error. This rearrangement joins TRBV20-1 to TRBJ2-1; D is unclear. V dropped 3 bases and J dropped 3 bases, with 12 bases sitting between them. CDR1 DFQATT and CDR2 SNEGSKA come from the germline V gene (reference sequence). CDR3 length: 14 residues. The CDR3 region is CSASGRTNYNEQFS. For the CDR3, the DNA is TGCAGTGCTAGTGGCAGGACCAACTACAATGAGCAGTTCTCC.

The gene calls are TRBV7-9 and TRBJ1-3; D is undetermined. The V and J ends lost 0 bases and 2 bases respectively, with 5 bases between them. There are 14 residues in the CDR3. The V gene's germline CDR1 is SEHNR and CDR2 FQNEAQ (reference sequence). The CDR3 DNA is TGTGCCAGCAGCTTAGCACGGGCTGGAAACACCATATATTTT. Its translation: CASSLARAGNTIYF.

Details on this clonotype: At one of its ends the junction is not consistent with the germline gene, which may arise from a read error. The V gene is TRBV10-3, the J gene TRBJ2-2; D is perhaps TRBD2 (5 bases). Germline V gene data show CDR1 as ENHRY and CDR2 as SYGVKD. There are 13 residues in the CDR3. The CDR3 DNA is TGTGCCATCACTGCGGAGAGCACCGGGGAACTGTTTTTT. Translation: CAITAESTGELFF.

This clonotype was seen more than once but under ten times. A much bigger clone sits one base away, suggesting this may be a read error. Here the CDR3 omits its conserved ending phenylalanine or tryptophan, so a read error is the likely source. J is TRBJ1-3 and V is TRBV20-1; D not certain. The CDR3 consists of 14 residues. Germline V gene data show CDR1 as DFQATT and CDR2 as SNEGSKA (reference sequence). V was trimmed by 7 bases and J by 3 bases, leaving 16 bases between them. The DNA of the CDR3 is TGCAGTGTGGATGCCGATGCGAATGGAAACACCATATATTCT. Its translation is CSVDADANGNTIYS.

This chain uses TRBV20-1 with TRBJ1-2; D possibly corresponds to TRBD1 (6 bases). CDR1 DFQATT and CDR2 SNEGSKA come from the germline V gene (reference sequence). The CDR3 runs 13 residues. V was trimmed by 1 base and J by 10 bases, leaving 16 bases between them. The CDR3 region has the DNA TGCAGTGCTAGAGCAGGGGCTAACTGTGTCTACACCTTC. Amino acids: CSARAGANCVYTF.